The T cell receptor (beta chain) described here comes from a study of response to subunit inactivated influenza vaccine. TCRdb re-called the RT-PCR reads through MiXCR, storing one row per CDR3 protein. The sample consists of about 170,000 distinct CDR3 sequences, about 12% of them appearing once. The length of the CDR3 is 17 residues. Losses at the gene ends were 5 bases for V and 1 base for J; bases not matched to a gene: 10. Germline CDR1 and CDR2: SGHVS and FQNEAQ. The sample also formed part of further work on T cells expressing NK-cell markers. That source adds: The TCR beta cDNA came from 5'RACE template switching with UMIs. It was sorted CD3+CD56+NKG2C+, CD3+CD56+NKG2C- and CD3+CD56-NKG2C+ T cells that supplied the TCR beta repertoires. With respect to HCMV, seven of the eight sequenced donors were seropositive, and one was seronegative. Sorting was restricted to alpha-beta TCR T cells by an anti-gamma-delta TCR antibody in several experiments. The study found dominant NKG2C+ clonotypes at about 1.0-7.0% of CD8+ T cells in roughly six donors.

This TCR was sampled from a man aged 45-60 years who received an inactivated influenza vaccine. This chain uses TRBV7-8 with TRBJ2-5; 10 nucleotides line up with TRBD2. The starting material was CD8+ T cells sorted from PBMCs, obtained 11 to 12 days after vaccination. The CDR3 here is CASSPSLAGEVQETQYF. The CDR3 region has the DNA TGTGCCAGCAGCCCCTCTCTAGCGGGAGAGGTCCAAGAGACCCAGTACTTC.